A selection of T cell receptor beta chains follows, all from one sample in a study of early T cells in non-severe SARS-CoV-2 infection. TCRdb fed the 5' RACE reads into MiXCR, producing one record per CDR3 protein. The profile shows 40,000 to 60,000 distinct CDR3 sequences, 6% to 8% of them singletons. This material consisted of whole blood, taken at baseline. The receptor source for this set is an adult who was a healthcare worker with PCR-confirmed SARS-CoV-2 infection or an uninfected control (not recorded which). CDR3s include the opening cysteine and the closing phenylalanine or tryptophan. Each record gives: clone size, D gene, V gene, J gene, CDR3 protein, CDR3 DNA. The D gene is left open where the match is weak. Clone size, where shown, is once, few, many, or a class for clones that have expanded.

>many|TRBD2|TRBV4-1|TRBJ2-3
CASSQYLAGGPYPQYF
TGCGCCAGCAGCCAGTATCTAGCGGGAGGCCCCTACCCGCAGTATTTT
>few|TRBD1|TRBV11-2|TRBJ1-5
CASSYDRGNQPQHF
TGTGCCAGCAGCTACGACAGGGGCAATCAGCCCCAGCATTTT
>many|.|TRBV6-6|TRBJ2-1
CASRPDVTYNEQFF
TGTGCCAGCAGACCAGACGTGACCTACAATGAGCAGTTCTTC
>many|.|TRBV29-1|TRBJ1-1
CSAVHRAEAFF
TGCAGCGCCGTTCATCGGGCTGAAGCTTTCTTT
>.|.|TRBV27|TRBJ1-5
CASSQKGGQPQHF
TGTGCCAGCAGCCAGAAGGGGGGTCAGCCCCAGCATTTT
>few|.|TRBV5-1|TRBJ1-2
CASSLAFDGYTF
TGCGCCAGCAGCTTGGCCTTCGATGGCTACACCTTC
>few|.|TRBV6-1|TRBJ1-2
CASSEAPYSDYGYTF
TGTGCCAGCAGTGAAGCCCCGTACAGCGACTATGGCTACACCTTC
>.|.|TRBV20-1|TRBJ1-6
CSARGGIHNSPLHF
TGCAGTGCTAGAGGGGGGATCCATAATTCACCCCTCCACTTT
>.|.|TRBV7-2|TRBJ2-3
CASSELVSSTDTQYF
TGTGCCAGCAGCGAACTCGTCTCTAGCACAGATACGCAGTATTTT
>few|TRBD2|TRBV7-2|TRBJ2-7
CASSLDGSGKAREQYF
TGTGCCAGCAGCTTAGACGGTAGCGGGAAGGCGAGAGAGCAGTACTTC
>few|TRBD2|TRBV7-2|TRBJ2-3
CASSLRRTSGFSTDTQYF
TGTGCCAGCAGCTTAAGAAGGACTAGCGGTTTTAGCACAGATACGCAGTATTTT
>many|.|TRBV5-4|TRBJ2-1
CASSPDRGEQFF
TGTGCCAGCAGCCCGGACCGGGGGGAGCAGTTCTTC
>.|TRBD1|TRBV28|TRBJ2-5
CASSHRDRGGETQYF
TGTGCCAGCAGTCACCGGGACAGGGGGGGTGAGACCCAGTACTTC
>.|.|TRBV20-1|TRBJ1-2
CSARDRSDVNGYTF
TGCAGTGCTAGAGATAGGTCGGATGTCAATGGCTACACCTTC
>.|.|TRBV7-9|TRBJ2-3
CASSFPDITDTQYF
TGTGCCAGTAGCTTCCCGGACATCACAGATACGCAGTATTTT
>.|.|TRBV20-1|TRBJ2-3
CSARAPRPSTDTQYF
TGCAGTGCTAGAGCCCCTCGCCCTAGTACAGATACGCAGTATTTT
>.|TRBD1|TRBV10-3|TRBJ1-3
CATHGTADGNTIYF
TGTGCCACACATGGGACAGCGGATGGAAACACCATATATTTT
>.|.|TRBV21-1|TRBJ2-1
CASSKDVLAGEYNEQFF
TGTGCCAGCAGCAAAGACGTACTAGCGGGAGAATACAATGAGCAGTTCTTC